This T cell receptor (beta chain) came from a study of blood T cell repertoires in COVID-19. In the study's own analysis: Amplification of reference gene primers provided the estimated nucleated cell counts. Sequencing was performed with immunoSEQ multiplex PCR; in TCRdb, only in-frame clones are kept and a portion is missing. The V and J calls and clone size are taken from that table; D and trimming were inferred from the DNA. Seen here are about 230,000 clones, 70% to 90% observed once, and the top ten hold 11%. The CDR3 is 12 amino acids. The V gene's germline CDR1 is LGHDT and CDR2 YNNKEL (reference sequence). V lost 2 bases and J lost 12, with 14 bases in between.

The source is a man aged 50-60 years with COVID-19, enrolled during active disease. Material for sequencing was peripheral blood. The chain has TRBV3-1 (or the pseudogene TRBV3-2) and TRBJ2-7; D might be TRBD1 (6 bases). CDR3 amino acids: CASSQIQGVLYF. For the CDR3, the DNA is TGTGCCAGCAGCCAAATACAGGGAGTTCTGTACTTC.